These T cell receptor beta chains were read from a single sample in a study of metastatic and nonmetastatic thyroid tumors. Via MiXCR, TCRdb re-called the PCR reads. Here the sample spans about 43,000 clones, 20% to 25% being singletons. The sample taken for sequencing was tumor tissue. The receptors originated from a female donor with papillary thyroid cancer or a benign thyroid nodule (not recorded which). Some clones in this sample may be carry-over from other donors' samples. Each CDR3 is given with its conserved first and last residue. The D gene is left open where the match is weak. Size is omitted from some rows. Given values are once, few, many or a class for expanded clones.

clone size,J gene,D gene,V gene,CDR3 protein,CDR3 DNA
few,TRBJ2-1,TRBD2,TRBV7-2,CASSLGAGGNYNEQFF,TGTGCCAGCAGCTTAGGCGCGGGGGGCAACTACAATGAGCAGTTCTTC
few,TRBJ2-1,TRBD1,TRBV28,CASRHYKWDRGDEQFF,TGTGCCAGCAGGCATTATAAGTGGGACAGGGGAGATGAGCAGTTCTTC
.,TRBJ2-5,.,TRBV11-2,CASSLLQETQYF,TGTGCCAGCAGCTTATTGCAAGAGACCCAGTACTTC
.,TRBJ2-1,.,TRBV12-3/TRBV12-4,CASSPPWHEQFF,TGTGCCAGCAGTCCGCCCTGGCATGAGCAGTTCTTC
.,TRBJ2-3,TRBD2,TRBV4-1,CASSQEGGRGDTQYF,TGCGCCAGCAGCCAAGAGGGAGGGCGGGGGGATACGCAGTATTTT
.,TRBJ2-2,TRBD1,TRBV11-2,CASSSDRVGNTGELFF,TGTGCCAGCAGTTCTGACAGGGTAGGGAACACCGGGGAGCTGTTTTTT
.,TRBJ1-1,.,TRBV6-1,CASSEGQNTEAFF,TGTGCCAGCAGTGAAGGACAGAACACTGAAGCTTTCTTT
few,TRBJ2-7,TRBD2,TRBV28,CASSSTTSASYEQYF,TGTGCCAGCAGTTCAACGACTAGCGCCTCCTACGAGCAGTACTTC
few,TRBJ1-4,.,TRBV5-6,CASSSKPESTEKLFF,TGTGCCAGCAGCTCGAAGCCGGAAAGTACTGAAAAACTGTTTTTT
many,TRBJ1-2,.,TRBV7-9,CASSLEGGPYGYTF,TGTGCCAGCAGCTTAGAAGGGGGTCCGTATGGCTACACCTTC
many,TRBJ2-1,TRBD2,TRBV5-1,CASSLDSGSSYNEQFF,TGCGCCAGCAGCTTGGATAGCGGGAGCTCCTACAATGAGCAGTTCTTC
few,TRBJ2-3,.,TRBV28,CASSSPRRGTTADTKYF,TGTGCCAGCAGTTCCCCCCGGCGGGGCACTACGGCGGATACGAAGTATTTT
.,TRBJ2-1,TRBD2,TRBV5-4,CASSFASFISGRVYNEQFF,TGTGCCAGCAGCTTTGCCTCTTTTATTAGCGGGAGGGTTTACAATGAGCAGTTCTTC
many,TRBJ1-2,.,TRBV28,CASSLRTDGYTF,TGTGCCAGCAGTTTACGGACAGATGGCTACACCTTC
medium-sized,TRBJ2-7,.,TRBV6-1,CASIRGVYEQYF,TGTGCCAGCATAAGAGGAGTCTACGAGCAGTACTTC
.,TRBJ2-1,.,TRBV9,CASNQGTRNNEQFF,TGTGCCAGCAATCAAGGGACACGTAACAATGAGCAGTTCTTC
many,TRBJ1-5,.,TRBV10-3,CAISEGHSNQPQHF,TGTGCCATCAGTGAGGGACATAGCAATCAGCCCCAGCATTTT
.,TRBJ2-1,.,TRBV5-1,CASSLWGDNEQFF,TGCGCCAGCAGCCTCTGGGGTGATAATGAGCAGTTCTTC
many,TRBJ2-7,TRBD1,TRBV24-1,CATSVWDRSYEQYF,TGTGCCACCAGTGTGTGGGACAGATCCTACGAGCAGTACTTC
.,TRBJ2-7,.,TRBV11-2,CASSSALYNEQYF,TGTGCCAGCAGCTCCGCACTCTACAACGAGCAGTACTTC
.,TRBJ2-2,TRBD2,TRBV5-1,CASSSQAGLNTGELFF,TGCGCCAGCAGCTCACAAGCGGGACTGAACACCGGGGAGCTGTTTTTT
.,TRBJ2-7,.,TRBV20-1,CSASGTLVYEQYF,TGCAGTGCTAGCGGGACGCTGGTCTACGAGCAGTACTTC
medium-sized,TRBJ1-5,.,TRBV15,CATSRETWEPQHF,TGTGCCACCAGCAGAGAAACGTGGGAGCCCCAGCATTTT
.,TRBJ2-7,.,TRBV6-2/TRBV6-3,CASSYGNYEQYF,TGTGCCAGCAGTTATGGTAACTACGAGCAGTACTTC
many,TRBJ2-3,.,TRBV6-1,CASSSGLRRGDTQYF,TGTGCCAGCAGTTCCGGTTTGCGCCGAGGGGATACGCAGTATTTT
few,TRBJ2-7,TRBD2,TRBV28,CASKREGDYEQYF,TGTGCCAGCAAACGGGAGGGAGACTACGAGCAGTACTTC
few,TRBJ2-3,TRBD2,TRBV10-3,CATSPGLASTDTQYF,TGTGCCACCTCCCCCGGACTAGCTAGCACAGATACGCAGTATTTT
once,TRBJ1-2,.,TRBV5-1,CASSADGDYGYTF,TGCGCCAGCAGCGCCGATGGGGACTATGGCTACACCTTC
once,TRBJ1-1,.,TRBV3-1,CASSQVSRGDTEAFF,TGTGCCAGCAGCCAAGTAAGTCGTGGGGACACTGAAGCTTTCTTT
many,TRBJ1-5,TRBD1,TRBV4-2,CASSQATGVQPQHF,TGTGCCAGCAGCCAAGCCACAGGGGTTCAGCCCCAGCATTTT
.,TRBJ2-3,TRBD1,TRBV12-5,CASGLGTGVADTQYF,TGTGCTAGTGGTTTGGGGACAGGGGTTGCAGATACGCAGTATTTT
many,TRBJ2-3,TRBD2,TRBV18,CASSLAGGLSTDTQYF,TGTGCCAGCTCTTTAGCGGGGGGCCTAAGCACAGATACGCAGTATTTT
.,TRBJ2-7,.,TRBV20-1,CSAQLESYEQYF,TGCAGTGCCCAACTAGAATCCTACGAGCAGTACTTC
many,TRBJ1-5,.,TRBV20-1,CSARDGAGDQPQHF,TGCAGTGCTAGAGATGGGGCAGGGGACCAGCCCCAGCATTTT
medium-sized,TRBJ1-2,.,TRBV27,CASSFGPNYGYTF,TGTGCCAGCAGTTTTGGGCCGAACTATGGCTACACCTTC
.,TRBJ2-1,TRBD2,TRBV10-2,CAISESVGLAGRYNEQFF,TGTGCTATCAGTGAGTCGGTGGGACTAGCTGGCCGCTACAATGAGCAGTTCTTC
few,TRBJ2-3,TRBD1,TRBV19,CASSWGQFPDTQYF,TGTGCCAGTAGTTGGGGACAGTTCCCAGATACGCAGTATTTT
.,TRBJ2-7,TRBD2,TRBV18,CASSPRTSGSCEQYF,TGTGCCAGCTCACCACGGACTAGCGGCTCCTGCGAGCAGTACTTC
few,TRBJ2-7,TRBD2,TRBV10-2,CASSDIAGLYEQYF,TGCGCCAGCAGTGATATAGCGGGGCTCTACGAGCAGTACTTC
few,TRBJ1-3,.,TRBV28,CASSPGWARSGNTIYF,TGTGCCAGCAGCCCCGGCTGGGCGCGCTCTGGAAACACCATATATTTT
many,TRBJ2-1,TRBD2,TRBV29-1,CSVAGTSGGNEQFF,TGCAGCGTCGCCGGGACTAGCGGGGGCAATGAGCAGTTCTTC
many,TRBJ1-4,.,TRBV12-3/TRBV12-4,CASTSSATNEKLFF,TGTGCCAGCACGTCCAGTGCAACTAATGAAAAACTGTTTTTT
many,TRBJ1-1,.,TRBV7-2,CASSPMPGNTEAFF,TGTGCCAGCAGCCCTATGCCAGGGAACACTGAAGCTTTCTTT
few,TRBJ2-2,.,TRBV6-1,CASSETVGELLF,TGTGCCAGCAGTGAAACTGTCGGGGAGCTGCTTTTT
few,TRBJ1-4,.,TRBV6-5,CASSLAAGVGEKLFF,TGTGCCAGCAGTTTAGCGGCAGGCGTTGGTGAAAAACTGTTTTTT
.,TRBJ1-5,.,TRBV2,CASSDGPSPNQPQHF,TGTGCCAGCAGTGACGGCCCCAGCCCCAATCAGCCCCAGCATTTT
many,TRBJ2-7,TRBD1,TRBV4-1,CASSAGQAGEQYF,TGCGCCAGCAGCGCCGGACAGGCAGGCGAGCAGTACTTC
.,TRBJ2-3,.,TRBV2,CASIGRTNGNDTQYF,TGTGCCAGCATCGGAAGGACTAACGGCAACGATACGCAGTATTTT
many,TRBJ2-7,.,TRBV5-6,CASSLMGAAGVYEQYF,TGTGCCAGCAGCTTGATGGGTGCGGCAGGAGTCTACGAGCAGTACTTC
.,TRBJ2-7,TRBD1,TRBV5-1,CASSETGGEQYEQYF,TGCGCCAGCAGCGAGACAGGGGGCGAGCAGTACGAGCAGTACTTC
.,TRBJ2-7,.,TRBV18,CASSTRLEQYF,TGTGCCAGCTCAACCAGACTCGAGCAGTACTTC
many,TRBJ2-1,.,TRBV7-9,CASSLEMFNEQFF,TGTGCCAGCAGCTTAGAGATGTTCAATGAGCAGTTCTTC
few,TRBJ2-7,TRBD1,TRBV28,CASSHYYRGQNYEQYF,TGTGCCAGCAGCCATTATTATAGGGGACAGAACTACGAGCAGTACTTC
.,TRBJ1-2,.,TRBV7-2,CASSLAGMENGYTF,TGTGCCAGCAGCTTAGCAGGGATGGAAAATGGCTACACCTTC
.,TRBJ2-1,.,TRBV27,CASTRTRTSNEQFF,TGTGCCAGCACCCGAACCCGGACCTCTAATGAGCAGTTCTTC
.,TRBJ2-1,.,TRBV3-1,CASSQRERALGNEQFF,TGTGCCAGCAGTCAACGGGAGAGGGCGTTAGGCAATGAGCAGTTCTTC